This T cell receptor (beta chain) originates from a study of blood T cell repertoires in COVID-19. The overall study: The samples span acute and convalescent COVID-19 from the United States, Italy and Spain. Sources were T cells, B-cell-depleted T cells, or PBMCs; the material itself was cDNA or gDNA.

Per the original data handling: It was from reference gene primer amplification that nucleated cell counts were estimated. TCRdb keeps only in-frame clones here, not all; method: immunoSEQ multiplex PCR. V and J calls and clone size are those listed in that table; D and trimming were worked out from the DNA. The top ten hold approximately 5.6% of the sample, which has fewer than 150,000 clones, 60% to 85% seen once. The junction had 14 bases not matched to a gene; V was cut back by 0 bases and J by 0 bases. Germline V gene data show CDR1 as LGHDT and CDR2 as YNNKEL (reference sequence). The CDR3 sequence is 21 residues long.

This TCR derives from a man aged 65 to 79 with acute or convalescent COVID-19. Sequences were obtained from peripheral blood. The chain couples TRBV3-1 (or the pseudogene TRBV3-2) to TRBJ1-6, with 7 bases that match TRBD1. The CDR3, as DNA: TGTGCCAGCAGCCAAGATCAAGGAAGGGGGCTGCTTAGCTCCTATAATTCACCCCTCCACTTT. Translated: CASSQDQGRGLLSSYNSPLHF.